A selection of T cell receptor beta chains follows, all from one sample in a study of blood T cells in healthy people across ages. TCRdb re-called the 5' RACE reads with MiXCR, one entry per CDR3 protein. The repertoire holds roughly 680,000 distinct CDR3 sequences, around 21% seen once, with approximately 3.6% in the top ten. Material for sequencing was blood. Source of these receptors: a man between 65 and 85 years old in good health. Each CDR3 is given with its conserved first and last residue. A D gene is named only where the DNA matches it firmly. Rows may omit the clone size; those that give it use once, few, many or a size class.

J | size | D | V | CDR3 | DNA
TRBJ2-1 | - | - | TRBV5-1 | CASSLDSPGNEQFF | TGCGCCAGCAGCTTGGACTCACCAGGGAATGAGCAGTTCTTC
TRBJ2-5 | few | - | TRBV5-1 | CASSLAGKKETQYF | TGCGCCAGCAGCTTGGCCGGGAAAAAAGAGACCCAGTACTTC
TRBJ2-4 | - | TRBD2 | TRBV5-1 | CASSLEGLAVAKNIQYF | TGCGCCAGCAGCTTGGAGGGACTAGCGGTAGCCAAAAACATTCAGTACTTC
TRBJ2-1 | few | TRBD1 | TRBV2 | CASSKGQQTYNEQFF | TGTGCCAGCAGTAAGGGACAGCAGACGTACAATGAGCAGTTCTTC
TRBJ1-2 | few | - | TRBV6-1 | CASSDTPYGYTF | TGTGCCAGCAGTGACACCCCCTATGGCTACACCTTC
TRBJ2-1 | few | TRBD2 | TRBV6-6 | CASSYLSGSYNEQFF | TGTGCCAGCAGTTACCTCAGCGGGAGCTACAATGAGCAGTTCTTC
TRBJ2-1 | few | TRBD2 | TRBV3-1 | CASSQDRLAGLYNEQFF | TGTGCCAGCAGCCAAGATAGGCTAGCGGGCTTATACAATGAGCAGTTCTTC
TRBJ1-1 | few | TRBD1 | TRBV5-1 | CASSFGGTGLNAEAFF | TGCGCCAGCAGCTTTGGCGGGACAGGATTGAACGCTGAAGCTTTCTTT
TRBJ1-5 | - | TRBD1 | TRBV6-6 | CASSYRDRGQPQHF | TGTGCCAGCAGTTACCGGGACAGGGGACAGCCCCAGCATTTT
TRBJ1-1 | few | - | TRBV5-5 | CASSLDPPRSEAFF | TGTGCCAGCAGCTTGGATCCACCTCGGTCTGAAGCTTTCTTT
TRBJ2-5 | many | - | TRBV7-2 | CASSLSLGETQYF | TGTGCCAGCAGCCTCAGTCTAGGAGAGACCCAGTACTTC
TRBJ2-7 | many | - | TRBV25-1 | CASSEVGSEQYF | TGTGCCAGCAGTGAAGTTGGGTCCGAGCAGTACTTC
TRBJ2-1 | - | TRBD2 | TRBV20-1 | CSARFGTRYNEQFF | TGCAGTGCTCGATTCGGGACTAGATACAATGAGCAGTTCTTC
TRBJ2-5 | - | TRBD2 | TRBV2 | CASTPSGETQYF | TGTGCCAGCACTCCTAGCGGAGAGACCCAGTACTTC
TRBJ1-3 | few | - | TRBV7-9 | CASSFSSSERNTIYF | TGTGCCAGCAGCTTCTCCAGCAGCGAGCGAAACACCATATATTTT
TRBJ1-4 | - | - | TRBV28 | CASREPQGSDEKLFF | TGTGCCAGCAGGGAACCCCAGGGATCCGATGAAAAACTGTTTTTT
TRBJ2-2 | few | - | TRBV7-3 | CASSLMSTGELFF | TGTGCCAGCAGCTTAATGTCCACCGGGGAGCTGTTTTTT
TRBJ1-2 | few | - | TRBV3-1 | CASSQDLLAFYGYTF | TGTGCCAGCAGCCAAGATCTTTTAGCCTTCTATGGCTACACCTTC
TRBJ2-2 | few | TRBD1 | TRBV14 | CASSRALTGSTGELFF | TGTGCCAGCAGCCGAGCCCTGACAGGGTCCACCGGGGAGCTGTTTTTT
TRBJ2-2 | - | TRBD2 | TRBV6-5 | CASSRSGLAGNTGELFF | TGTGCCAGCAGCCGCTCGGGGCTAGCGGGTAACACCGGGGAGCTGTTTTTT
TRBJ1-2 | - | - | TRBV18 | CASKGRGSEGYTF | TGTGCCAGCAAGGGACGGGGGTCGGAGGGCTACACCTTC
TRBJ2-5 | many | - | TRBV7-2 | CASSLRAGETQYF | TGTGCCAGCAGCTTAAGGGCGGGGGAGACCCAGTACTTC
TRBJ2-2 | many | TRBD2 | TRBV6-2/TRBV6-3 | CASSYEAGVGPGELFF | TGTGCCAGCAGTTACGAGGCGGGAGTGGGTCCCGGGGAGCTGTTTTTT
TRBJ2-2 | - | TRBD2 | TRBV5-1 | CASSSQGTSGIANTGELFF | TGCGCCAGCAGCTCGCAGGGGACTAGCGGGATCGCGAACACCGGGGAGCTGTTTTTT
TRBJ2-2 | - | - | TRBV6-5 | CASSYSVLNTGELFF | TGTGCCAGCAGTTACTCTGTACTCAACACCGGGGAGCTGTTTTTT
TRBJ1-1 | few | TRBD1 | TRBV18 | CASSLRTGENTEAFF | TGTGCCAGCTCACTGAGGACAGGGGAGAACACTGAAGCTTTCTTT
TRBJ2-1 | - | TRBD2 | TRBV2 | CASVPSGSPTAEQFF | TGTGCCAGCGTACCTAGCGGGAGCCCAACGGCTGAGCAGTTCTTC
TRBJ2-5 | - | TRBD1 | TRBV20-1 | CSASSGTGDQETQYF | TGCAGTGCTAGTTCCGGGACAGGGGATCAAGAGACCCAGTACTTC
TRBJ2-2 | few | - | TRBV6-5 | CASKGGTANTGELFF | TGTGCCAGCAAGGGAGGGACAGCGAACACCGGGGAGCTGTTTTTT
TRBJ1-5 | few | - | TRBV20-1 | CSASPSGPNQPQHF | TGCAGTGCTAGTCCGTCAGGGCCCAATCAGCCCCAGCATTTT
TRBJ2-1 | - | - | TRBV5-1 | CASIADSSYNEQFF | TGCGCCAGCATTGCTGACAGCTCCTACAATGAGCAGTTCTTC
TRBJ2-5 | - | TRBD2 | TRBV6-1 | CATETSGQETQYF | TGTGCCACCGAGACTAGCGGACAAGAGACCCAGTACTTC
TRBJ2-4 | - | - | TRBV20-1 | CSANRHATLAKNIQYF | TGCAGTGCTAACCGACACGCCACACTAGCCAAAAACATTCAGTACTTC
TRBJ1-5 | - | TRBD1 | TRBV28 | CASSRRQGASNQPQHF | TGTGCCAGCAGCCGGCGACAGGGGGCAAGCAATCAGCCCCAGCATTTT
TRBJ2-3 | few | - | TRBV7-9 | CASSLARPADTQYF | TGTGCCAGCAGCTTAGCTAGACCGGCAGATACGCAGTATTTT
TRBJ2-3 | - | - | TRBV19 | CASSISFGAGDTQYF | TGTGCCAGTAGTATCTCTTTCGGAGCGGGAGATACGCAGTATTTT
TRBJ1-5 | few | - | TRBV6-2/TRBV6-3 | CASSPRRVTGGDQPQHF | TGTGCCAGCAGTCCTCGTCGGGTCACTGGGGGGGATCAGCCCCAGCATTTT
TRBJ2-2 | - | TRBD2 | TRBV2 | CASSEERDGELFF | TGTGCCAGCAGTGAGGAGCGGGACGGGGAGCTGTTTTTT
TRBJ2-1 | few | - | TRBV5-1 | CASSLEAAEHNEQFF | TGCGCCAGCAGCTTGGAGGCGGCCGAGCATAATGAGCAGTTCTTC
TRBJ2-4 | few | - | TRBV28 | CASRPNYIQYF | TGTGCCAGCAGGCCCAATTACATTCAGTACTTC
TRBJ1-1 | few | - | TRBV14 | CASSHQGIGTEAFF | TGTGCCAGCAGCCATCAGGGGATCGGGACTGAAGCTTTCTTT
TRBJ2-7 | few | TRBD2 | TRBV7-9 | CASSPRTSGSPVLYEQYF | TGTGCCAGCAGCCCGAGGACTAGCGGGAGTCCGGTATTATACGAGCAGTACTTC
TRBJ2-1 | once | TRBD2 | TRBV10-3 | CAISEMSSGRISEQFF | TGTGCCATCAGTGAGATGTCTAGCGGGAGAATCAGTGAGCAGTTCTTC
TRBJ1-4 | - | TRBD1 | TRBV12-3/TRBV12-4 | CASSFYGRGDEKLFF | TGTGCCAGCAGTTTTTACGGCAGGGGGGATGAAAAACTGTTTTTT
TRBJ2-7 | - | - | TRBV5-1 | CASSLAADPYEQYF | TGCGCCAGCAGCTTGGCAGCGGACCCCTACGAGCAGTACTTC
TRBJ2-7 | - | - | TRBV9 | CASSATGNYEQYF | TGTGCCAGCAGCGCCACAGGGAACTACGAGCAGTACTTC
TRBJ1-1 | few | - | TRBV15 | CATSRSWDTEAFF | TGTGCCACCAGCAGGAGCTGGGACACTGAAGCTTTCTTT
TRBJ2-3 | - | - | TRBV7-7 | CASSFSSRDTQYF | TGTGCTAGCAGCTTTTCTAGTAGAGATACGCAGTATTTT
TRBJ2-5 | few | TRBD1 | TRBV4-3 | CASSQGTGTGRGETQYF | TGCGCCAGCAGCCAAGGGACAGGGACAGGGCGAGGAGAGACCCAGTACTTC
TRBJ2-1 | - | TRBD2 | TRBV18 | CASSLLAGDNEQFF | TGTGCCAGCTCATTGCTAGCGGGGGACAATGAGCAGTTCTTC
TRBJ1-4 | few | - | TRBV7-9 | CASSLRSGGVDEKLFF | TGTGCCAGCAGCTTAAGGTCGGGGGGCGTGGATGAAAAACTGTTTTTT
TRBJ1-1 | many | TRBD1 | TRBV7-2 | CASSLGQGYTEAFF | TGTGCCAGCAGCTTAGGACAGGGGTACACTGAAGCTTTCTTT
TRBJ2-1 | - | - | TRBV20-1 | CSASNGGSYNEQFF | TGCAGTGCTAGTAACGGGGGAAGCTACAATGAGCAGTTCTTC
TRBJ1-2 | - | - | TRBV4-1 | CASSQREVGDYGYTF | TGCGCCAGCAGCCAACGAGAGGTAGGGGATTATGGCTACACCTTC